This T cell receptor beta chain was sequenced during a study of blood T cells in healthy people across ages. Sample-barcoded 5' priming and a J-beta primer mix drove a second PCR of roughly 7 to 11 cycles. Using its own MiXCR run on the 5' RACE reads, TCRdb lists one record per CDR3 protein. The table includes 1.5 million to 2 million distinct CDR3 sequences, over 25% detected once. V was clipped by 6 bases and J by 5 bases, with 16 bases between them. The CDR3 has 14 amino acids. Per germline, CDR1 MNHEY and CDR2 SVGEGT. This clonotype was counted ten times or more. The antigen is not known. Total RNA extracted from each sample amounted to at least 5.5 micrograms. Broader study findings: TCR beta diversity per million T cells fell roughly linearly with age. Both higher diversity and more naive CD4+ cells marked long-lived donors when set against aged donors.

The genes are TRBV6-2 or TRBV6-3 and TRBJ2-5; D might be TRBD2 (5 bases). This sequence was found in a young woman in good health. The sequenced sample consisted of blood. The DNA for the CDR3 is TGTGCCAGCAGCCAGACTATAGTGTGGGAGACCCAGTACTTC. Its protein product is CASSQTIVWETQYF.